The rows below give T cell receptor beta chains drawn from one sample of a study of CD8+CD57+ T cells in acquired aplastic anemia. TCRdb analysed the reads with MiXCR anew, one entry per CDR3 protein. Found here are some 120,000 distinct CDR3 sequences, around 48% of them singletons; the top ten hold 2.5%. Sequenced input: sorted CD4+, CD8+, or CD8+CD57+ T cells (not recorded which) from PBMCs. The receptors shown here come from a human donor in good health, serving as a control. The CDR3 runs from the conserved cysteine through the conserved F or W. The D gene is left open where the match is weak. Clone size is given for some rows only: seen once, a few or many times, or a class if the clone is expanded.

V gene	CDR3 length	D gene	clone size	J gene	CDR3 protein	CDR3 DNA
TRBV3-1	15	.	many	TRBJ2-3	CASSQDRVRTDTQYF	TGTGCCAGCAGCCAAGATAGGGTTAGGACAGATACGCAGTATTTT
TRBV7-8	13	.	.	TRBJ2-5	CASSRGWGETQYF	TGTGCCAGCAGTCGTGGCTGGGGTGAGACCCAGTACTTC
TRBV20-1	13	.	many	TRBJ1-1	CSAIKDSNTEAFF	TGCAGTGCCATAAAAGACAGTAACACTGAAGCTTTCTTT
TRBV20-1	15	.	.	TRBJ2-3	CSARGEGGRTDTQYF	TGCAGTGCTAGAGGAGAGGGGGGCCGCACAGATACGCAGTATTTT
TRBV12-3/TRBV12-4	14	.	many	TRBJ1-5	CASSPTGDNQPQHF	TGTGCCAGCAGTCCGACAGGTGACAATCAGCCCCAGCATTTT
TRBV10-2	15	TRBD1	.	TRBJ2-1	CASKRDRGDHNEQFF	TGCGCCAGCAAACGGGACAGGGGTGACCACAATGAGCAGTTCTTC
TRBV5-1	16	TRBD2	once	TRBJ2-7	CASNLGGLAGIYEQYF	TGCGCCAGCAACTTGGGGGGACTAGCGGGGATCTACGAGCAGTACTTC
TRBV7-2	17	TRBD2	.	TRBJ2-7	CASSLALAGGRYYEQYF	TGTGCCAGCAGCTTAGCCCTAGCGGGGGGGCGATACTACGAGCAGTACTTC
TRBV9	12	.	.	TRBJ1-2	CASSTRGTGYTF	TGTGCCAGCAGCACCAGGGGCACTGGCTACACCTTC
TRBV14	13	.	many	TRBJ2-2	CASRGVSTGELFF	TGTGCCAGCAGGGGAGTAAGCACCGGGGAGCTGTTTTTT
TRBV6-5	14	.	.	TRBJ1-2	CASSYSRAQGGYTF	TGTGCCAGCAGTTACTCGAGGGCCCAGGGTGGCTACACCTTC
TRBV5-1	16	.	many	TRBJ2-1	CASSKNTGPYYNEQFF	TGCGCCAGCAGCAAAAATACAGGGCCCTACTACAATGAGCAGTTCTTC
TRBV10-3	19	TRBD1	.	TRBJ2-6	CAISERKGQGVPGANVLAF	TGTGCCATCAGTGAGAGGAAAGGACAGGGGGTCCCTGGGGCCAACGTCCTGGCTTTC
TRBV4-3	13	.	.	TRBJ1-1	CASSRTENTEAFF	TGCGCCAGCAGCAGGACAGAGAACACTGAAGCTTTCTTT
TRBV6-5	13	.	many	TRBJ1-1	CASTRTLYTEAFF	TGTGCCAGCACCAGGACCCTCTACACTGAAGCTTTCTTT
TRBV25-1	15	TRBD1	few	TRBJ1-6	CASSGRTGSASPLHF	TGTGCCAGCAGTGGACGGACAGGGTCAGCCTCACCCCTCCACTTT
TRBV7-8	15	.	.	TRBJ2-3	CASSLAQGRVDTQYF	TGTGCCAGCAGCTTAGCGCAGGGGAGGGTAGATACGCAGTATTTT
TRBV19	13	.	many	TRBJ1-2	CASTLGTAGGYTF	TGTGCCAGTACCCTAGGGACCGCTGGAGGCTACACCTTC
TRBV7-9	13	.	many	TRBJ2-7	CASSLGGTYEQYF	TGTGCCAGCAGCTTAGGTGGGACGTACGAGCAGTACTTC
TRBV24-1	14	.	.	TRBJ1-2	CATKPGTSNYGYTF	TGTGCCACCAAACCCGGGACAAGCAACTATGGCTACACCTTC
TRBV10-3	14	.	few	TRBJ1-1	CATIRTDMNTEAFF	TGTGCCACCATCCGGACAGACATGAACACTGAAGCTTTCTTT
TRBV20-1	14	TRBD1	many	TRBJ1-6	CSANPTGSSSPLHF	TGCAGTGCTAACCCGACAGGGAGCAGTTCACCCCTCCACTTT